This T cell receptor (beta chain) appears in the sequencing data of a study of cytomegalovirus exposure and HLA in healthy donors. Vbeta (60) and Jbeta (13) primers were used in the PCR. TCRdb's copy holds only in-frame clones and misses some; the assay was immunoSEQ multiplex PCR. Here the sample spans 110,000 to 150,000 clones, about two thirds being singletons. In this sample, this clone turned up a few times. The antigen remains undetermined. Broader study findings: Several V segments, TRBV6-2 and TRBV6-3 among them, could not be told apart and were dropped. There were reportedly fewer N-insertions in an Asian-associated ancestry cluster than the roughly 670-donor mean, in a later analysis.

V shed 4 bases, J shed 4 bases, and the junction held 3 bases outside the gene matches. Germline lookup yields CDR1 LNHDA and CDR2 SQIVND (reference sequence). This CDR3 is 13 amino acids long. The sequenced sample consisted of PBMCs. This rearrangement joins TRBV19 to TRBJ1-2, with TRBD1 matching 7 bases. The origin of this receptor is a man aged 60-69 years in good health and CMV-seronegative. The CDR3 bases are TGTGCCAGTAGTACTTCAGGGGGCTATGGCTACACCTTC. Its protein product is CASSTSGGYGYTF.